The 15 T cell receptor beta chains reported below all come from one sample, sequenced in a study of blood T cell repertoires in COVID-19. Generated by immunoSEQ multiplex PCR, the TCRdb table keeps only in-frame clones and is missing some. The table records 100,000 to 150,000 clones, roughly 86% of them present only once. Material: peripheral blood. The receptor set was obtained from a woman in her sixties or seventies with COVID-19, enrolled during active disease.

The chain uses TRBV19 and TRBJ2-3, with TRBD1 matching over 7 bases. The CDR3 contains 15 residues. Trimming removed 4 bases from V and 0 bases from J; junction bases left unmatched: 4. Germline V gene sequence: CDR1 LNHDA, CDR2 SQIVND (reference sequence). The CDR3 loop is CASSTNRGSTDTQYF. The CDR3 DNA reads TGTGCCAGTAGTACAAACAGGGGTAGCACAGATACGCAGTATTTT.

The CDR3 loop reads CASSLREPGPLSSYEQYF. DNA for the CDR3: TGCGCCAGCAGTCTCCGGGAGCCGGGCCCTCTCTCCTCCTACGAGCAGTACTTC. J is TRBJ2-7 and V is TRBV23-1; a weak D match, TRBD2 (6 bases). TRBV23-1 is filed as an ORF, its function uncertain. V shed 4 bases and J shed 0 bases, with 22 bases lying between them. This CDR3 is built from 18 residues.

J is TRBJ2-7 and V is TRBV7-2; 7 nucleotides line up with TRBD1. This CDR3 is built from 15 residues. With V trimmed by 5 bases and J by 4 bases, 11 bases remained unmatched. Per the germline V gene, CDR1 is SGHTA and CDR2 is FQGNSA. CDR3: CASSPLTGLDYEQYF. For the CDR3, the DNA is TGTGCCAGCAGCCCCCTGACAGGGCTAGATTACGAGCAGTACTTC.

This clone came up a few times. V gene TRBV5-4 combines with J gene TRBJ1-1; D not resolved. From germline, CDR1 is SGHNT and CDR2 YYREEE (reference sequence). The CDR3 has 14 amino acids. The V end lost 0 bases, the J end lost 0 bases, and 6 bases lay between the germline ends. Here the CDR3 reads CASSLDILNTEAFF. The CDR3, as DNA: TGTGCCAGCAGCTTGGACATTTTGAACACTGAAGCTTTCTTT.

This rearrangement joins TRBV20-1 to TRBJ1-2; D not resolved. CDR3 size: 11 residues. Trimming removed 5 bases from V and 8 bases from J, with 12 bases in between. CDR1 is DFQATT and CDR2 is SNEGSKA in the germline V gene (reference sequence). CDR3 in DNA: TGCAGTGCTCGTGTTCCCCGGGGCTACACCTTC. It translates to CSARVPRGYTF.

V usage is TRBV19 and J usage is TRBJ1-1; TRBD1 aligns across 7 bases. The CDR3 loop spans 14 amino acids. V lost 5 bases, J lost 5 bases, and 8 bases stayed unmatched. CDR1 is LNHDA, CDR2 SQIVND, per germline (reference sequence). The CDR3 reads CASSDRQGGTEAFF. The CDR3 region has the DNA TGTGCCAGTAGTGACCGACAGGGTGGAACTGAAGCTTTCTTT. Together with reference TRBV19 and TRBJ1-1, the CDR3 gives the full variable domain: DGGITQSPKYLFRKEGQNVTLSCEQNLNHDAMYWYRQDPGQGLRLIYYSQIVNDFQKGDIAEGYSVSREKKESFPLTVTSAQKNPTAFYLCASSDRQGGTEAFFGQGTRLTVV.

Concerning this clone itself: The sample contains more than one DNA sequence encoding this CDR3. CDR3 loop: CASSTTVNTEAFF. In DNA form, the CDR3 reads TGTGCCAGTAGTACGACAGTGAACACTGAAGCTTTCTTT. The rearrangement links TRBV19 to TRBJ1-1; possible D gene TRBD1, 5 bases. Trimming pared 4 bases from V and 0 bases from J, leaving 6 bases between. The germline CDR1 and CDR2 sequences are LNHDA and SQIVND (reference sequence). The CDR3 contains 13 residues.

The V gene is TRBV3-1 (or the pseudogene TRBV3-2), the J gene TRBJ2-7, with 7 bases aligning to TRBD1. J was trimmed by 0 bases and V by 5 bases; bases with no gene match: 7. This CDR3 is built from 15 residues. Germline lookup yields CDR1 LGHDT and CDR2 YNNKEL (reference sequence). The CDR3 here is CASSYGTESSYEQYF. In DNA form, the CDR3 reads TGTGCCAGCAGCTACGGGACAGAAAGCTCCTACGAGCAGTACTTC.

Here the CDR3 reads CASSLVGYRADYGYTF. The CDR3 DNA reads TGTGCCAGCAGCTTGGTGGGGTACAGGGCCGATTATGGCTACACCTTC. The rearrangement uses TRBV5-6 and TRBJ1-2; maybe TRBD1 (6 bases). The CDR3 loop spans 16 amino acids. Germline V lookup: CDR1 SGHDT, CDR2 YYEEEE. Between the trimmed V and J ends, which lost 0 bases and 5 bases, there was a span of 17 bases.

In DNA, the CDR3 is TGCGCCAGCAGCCAAGATCGGGCGGGACTGGGCAATCAGCCCCAGCATTTT. As protein: CASSQDRAGLGNQPQHF. This sequence joins TRBV4-1 and TRBJ1-5; a weak D match, TRBD1 (5 bases). V lost 0 bases, J lost 2 bases, and 14 bases lay in between. The CDR3 runs to 17 residues. CDR1 MGHRA and CDR2 YSYEKL come from the germline V gene.

V is TRBV7-3 and J is TRBJ2-5, with D possibly matching TRBD2 (5 bases). The CDR3 is made up of 13 amino acids. Germline assignment: CDR1 SGHTA and CDR2 FQGTGA. The germline V and J ends were trimmed by 5 bases and 5 bases, with 12 bases remaining between them. The CDR3 loop reads CASSRGTGETQYF. The CDR3 DNA reads as TGTGCCAGCAGCCGGGGTACTGGGGAGACCCAGTACTTC.

The J gene is TRBJ2-7, the V gene TRBV30, with 10 bases identical to TRBD2. Germline V gene data show CDR1 as GTSNPN and CDR2 as SVGIG (reference sequence). Trimming at V came to 0 bases and at J to 3 bases, leaving 5 bases not matched to a gene. The CDR3 length is 15 residues. The CDR3: CAWSVGLAANYEQYF. In DNA, the CDR3 is TGTGCCTGGAGTGTAGGACTAGCGGCTAACTACGAGCAGTACTTC.

This chain links TRBV6-1 with TRBJ2-1; 7 positions match TRBD2. V gave up 2 bases and J gave up 0 bases; unmatched junction bases: 1. CDR1 and CDR2 from the germline V gene are MNHNS and SASEGT. This CDR3 spans 15 amino acids. Written as DNA, the CDR3 is TGTGCCAGCAGTGAAAGCGGGGCCTCCTACAATGAGCAGTTCTTC. The encoded protein is CASSESGASYNEQFF.

The chain links TRBV2 to TRBJ1-1, with D perhaps matching TRBD1 (6 bases). Germline V gives CDR1 SNHLY, CDR2 FYNNEI. Trimming took off 5 bases at V and 3 bases at J, with 13 bases between the two ends. There are 14 residues in the CDR3. As DNA, the CDR3 is TGTGCCAGCAGTTTACAGGGAGGGGACACTGAAGCTTTCTTT. Translation: CASSLQGGDTEAFF.

The V gene is TRBV6-6, the J gene TRBJ2-7; D may be TRBD1 (5 bases). This CDR3 spans 14 amino acids. The ends were cut back, 6 bases at V and 2 bases at J, with 14 bases in the middle. The V gene's germline CDR1 is MNHNY and CDR2 SVGAGI (reference sequence). CDR3 nucleotide sequence: TGTGCCAGCAGCCCCTGGACAAGCACCTACGAGCAGTACTTC. Protein sequence: CASSPWTSTYEQYF.